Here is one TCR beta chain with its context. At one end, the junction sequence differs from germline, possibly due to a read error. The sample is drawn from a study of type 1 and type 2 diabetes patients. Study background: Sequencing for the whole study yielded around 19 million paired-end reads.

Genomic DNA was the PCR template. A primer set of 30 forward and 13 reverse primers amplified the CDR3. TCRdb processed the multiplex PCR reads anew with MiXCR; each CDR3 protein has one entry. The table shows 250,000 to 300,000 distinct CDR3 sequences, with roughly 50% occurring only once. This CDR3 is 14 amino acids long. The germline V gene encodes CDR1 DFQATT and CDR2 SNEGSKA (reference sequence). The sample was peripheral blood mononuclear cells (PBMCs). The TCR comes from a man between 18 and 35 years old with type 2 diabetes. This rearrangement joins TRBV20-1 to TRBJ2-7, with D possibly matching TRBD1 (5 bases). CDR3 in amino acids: CSARGPATDYEQYF. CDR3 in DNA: TGCAGTGCAAGAGGTCCGGCGACAGACTACGAGCAGTACTTC.